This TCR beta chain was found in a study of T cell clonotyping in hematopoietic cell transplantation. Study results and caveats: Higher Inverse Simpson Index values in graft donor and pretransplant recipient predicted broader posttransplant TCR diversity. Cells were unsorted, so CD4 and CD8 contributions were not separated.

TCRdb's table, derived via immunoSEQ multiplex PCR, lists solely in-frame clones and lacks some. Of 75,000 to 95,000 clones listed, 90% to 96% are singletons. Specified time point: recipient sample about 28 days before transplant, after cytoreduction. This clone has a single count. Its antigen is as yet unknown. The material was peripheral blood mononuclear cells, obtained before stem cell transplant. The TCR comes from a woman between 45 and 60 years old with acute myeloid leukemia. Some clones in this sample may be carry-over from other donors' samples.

The CDR3 is CASSNRMEPGATNEKLFF. CDR3 bases: TGTGCCAGCAGCAACCGGATGGAGCCAGGGGCAACTAATGAAAAACTGTTTTTT. The V and J genes are TRBV9 and TRBJ1-4; the D gene is possibly TRBD1 (6 bases). The ends were cut back, 4 bases at V and 0 bases at J, with 19 bases in the middle. Germline CDR1 reads SGDLS; CDR2 reads YYNGEE. The length of the CDR3 is 18 residues.